This T cell receptor beta chain was profiled in a study of T cells in Graves' hyperthyroidism and ophthalmopathy. Study-wide results and caveats: From stable hyperthyroidism, ophthalmopathy was separated by a 13 V-J model. The model made its ophthalmopathy prediction, and onset followed a median approximately six months later. Blood also held most thyroid clonotypes expanded beyond 0.001.

The investigators amplified TCR beta CDR3 regions from RNA transcripts. When the TCR CDR3 underwent first-round RT-PCR, the HTBI primer set was used. MiXCR, run by TCRdb on the multiplex PCR reads, gives a single entry per CDR3 protein. The repertoire holds about 510,000 distinct CDR3 sequences, with 46% as singletons. Germline CDR1 reads SNHLY; CDR2 reads FYNNEI. The germline V and J ends were trimmed by 4 bases and 7 bases, with 16 bases remaining between them. The CDR3 runs 14 residues. Concerning this clonotype: The antigen is not known.

The source of this sequence is an adult woman with Graves' disease, either hyperthyroidism or ophthalmopathy (not recorded which). This chain connects TRBV2 to TRBJ1-2; maybe TRBD1 (5 bases). Material: peripheral blood or thyroid tissue (not recorded which). As DNA, the CDR3 is TGTGCCAGCAGTGCTAGGACACCTTCGGGTGGCTACACCTTC. Protein product: CASSARTPSGGYTF.